The 23 T cell receptor beta chains below were found in one sample sequenced in a study of T-cell memory formation after mild COVID-19. MiXCR, run by TCRdb on the 5' RACE reads, gives a single entry per CDR3 protein. The table lists some 260,000 distinct CDR3 sequences, 16% of them singletons, with 3.5% in the top ten. Material for sequencing was PBMCs or a T cell subset sorted from them (not recorded which). The receptors were sampled from a young man who had mild COVID-19 (a few samples of this study predate the infection). Cell type and time point are not known.

This clonotype has more than one count but fewer than ten. V gene TRBV3-1 combines with J gene TRBJ1-2; D call uncertain. This CDR3 comprises 13 residues. V lost 4 bases and J lost 4, with 10 bases in between. Germline V gives CDR1 LGHDT, CDR2 YNNKEL (reference sequence). CDR3 sequence (DNA): TGTGCCAGCAGCCGACCACGAGGCTATGGCTACACCTTC. Translated, it gives CASSRPRGYGYTF.

This clonotype has more than one count but fewer than ten. This chain uses TRBV7-9 with TRBJ2-2, with TRBD2 matching over 7 bases. CDR1 and CDR2 (germline): SEHNR, FQNEAQ (reference sequence). V dropped 3 bases and J dropped 3; count of bases not matched to a gene: 4. CDR3 length: 15 amino acids. The CDR3 region has the DNA TGTGCCAGCAGCTTGTCGCTAGCGGACACCGGGGAGCTGTTTTTT. It translates to CASSLSLADTGELFF.

This clonotype has more than one count but fewer than ten. As DNA, the CDR3 is TGTGCCAGCAGCTACCGGGACAGGAACACTGAAGCTTTCTTT. Its translation: CASSYRDRNTEAFF. The chain combines TRBV7-2 with TRBJ1-1; 7 nucleotides line up with TRBD1. CDR3 size: 14 residues. Germline-derived CDR1 and CDR2 are SGHTA and FQGNSA. Germline trimming cut 4 bases from V and 1 base from J; bases unmatched to any gene: 3.

The gene calls are TRBV24-1 and TRBJ1-5; D uncertain. Trimming cost V 5 bases and J 2 bases, with 12 bases left between them. The CDR3 runs to 15 residues. Germline values: CDR1 KGHDR, CDR2 SFDVKD. The CDR3 is CATSAKRVCNQPQHF. CDR3 coding DNA: TGTGCCACCAGTGCTAAGAGGGTGTGCAATCAGCCCCAGCATTTT.

This clonotype was observed many times. The genes are TRBV5-1 and TRBJ2-3, with 12 bases aligning to TRBD1. CDR1 is SGHRS, CDR2 YFSETQ, per germline. The CDR3 is 15 amino acids. V gave up 4 bases and J gave up 5 bases; unmatched junction bases: 5. The CDR3 region has the DNA TGCGCCAGCAGCGGGGGACAGGGGGCCGGAGATACGCAGTATTTT. This translates into CASSGGQGAGDTQYF. Variable domain in full (rest from reference TRBV5-1 and TRBJ2-3): KAGVTQTPRYLIKTRGQQVTLSCSPISGHRSVSWYQQTPGQGLQFLFEYFSETQRNKGNFPGRFSGRQFSNSRSEMNVSTLELGDSALYLCASSGGQGAGDTQYFGPGTRLTVL.

This clonotype was recorded a few times. The chain employs TRBV20-1 and TRBJ1-1, with a weak D call TRBD1 (5 bases). The CDR3 is 11 amino acids. The ends were cut back, 5 bases at V and 3 bases at J, with 7 bases in the middle. The germline V gene has CDR1 DFQATT and CDR2 SNEGSKA (reference sequence). This CDR3 is CSAGGDTEAFF. The CDR3, as DNA: TGCAGTGCTGGGGGGGACACTGAAGCTTTCTTT.

The chain is built from TRBV12-3 or TRBV12-4 and TRBJ1-2; D gene unclear. The CDR3 covers 11 residues. The V and J ends lost 8 bases and 7 bases respectively, with 11 bases between them. CDR3 nucleotide sequence: TGTGCCAGCGCCAAAATGGGTGGCTACACCTTC. Encoded protein: CASAKMGGYTF.

The rearrangement links TRBV18 to TRBJ2-1, with 12 bases lining up with TRBD2. Germline V lookup: CDR1 KGHSH, CDR2 LQKENI. CDR3 size: 14 residues. Trimming took 6 bases from V and 6 from J; bases not matched to a gene: 3. CDR3 sequence reads: CASSPGLAGNEQFF. The CDR3 DNA is TGTGCCAGCTCGCCGGGACTAGCGGGCAATGAGCAGTTCTTC.

The V call is TRBV12-5, the J call TRBJ2-1, with TRBD1 as a possible D gene (6 bases). The CDR3 has 13 amino acids. Germline CDR1 and CDR2: LGHNT and FRNRAP. The V and J ends lost 5 bases and 11 bases respectively, with 16 bases between them. The CDR3 region has the DNA TGTGCTAGTGGTGTCCGTAATAGGGACAAGCAGTTCTTC. It yields the protein CASGVRNRDKQFF.

This clonotype was counted only a few times. The rearrangement joins TRBV6-5 to TRBJ2-2, with TRBD2 as a possible D gene (5 bases). The V gene's germline CDR1 is MNHEY and CDR2 SVGAGI. There are 14 residues in the CDR3. V dropped 2 bases and J dropped 6 bases, with 10 bases sitting between them. CDR3: CASSYTRESGELFF. The CDR3 coding sequence is TGTGCCAGCAGTTACACCCGGGAATCCGGGGAGCTGTTTTTT.

The chain links TRBV7-2 to TRBJ2-1; 7 bases match TRBD2. Germline loops: CDR1 SGHTA, CDR2 FQGNSA. J was trimmed by 6 bases and V by 4 bases; bases with no gene match: 9. CDR3 length: 15 residues. The CDR3 bases are TGTGCCAGCAGCTCCCCTACTAGACTAGCCAATGAGCAGTTCTTC. Its translation is CASSSPTRLANEQFF.

The chain recombines TRBV10-3 with TRBJ1-5; 9 bases are a match to TRBD1. The V gene end was trimmed by 10 bases and the J gene end by 5 bases; junction bases not matched to a gene: 9. Per germline, CDR1 ENHRY and CDR2 SYGVKD. The length of the CDR3 is 14 residues. CDR3 DNA: TGTGCCACCGGCGGACAGGGGAGGTATCAGCCCCAGCATTTT. It codes for CATGGQGRYQPQHF.

The V call is TRBV7-2, the J call TRBJ2-7; the D gene is possibly TRBD1 (5 bases). Trimming stripped 7 bases from V and 2 bases from J, with 12 bases between. The germline V gene has CDR1 SGHTA and CDR2 FQGNSA. CDR3 length equals 13 residues. The CDR3 is CASNYPGTYEQYF. The CDR3 nucleotides are TGTGCCAGCAACTACCCAGGGACCTACGAGCAGTACTTC.

The chain recombines TRBV24-1 with TRBJ2-5, with D uncertain. Germline lookup yields CDR1 KGHDR and CDR2 SFDVKD. V was cut by 3 bases and J by 9 bases, with 10 bases left in between. The CDR3 loop spans 12 amino acids. CDR3 bases: TGTGCCACCAGTGATCCATTTGGAGCCCAGTACTTC. Translated: CATSDPFGAQYF.

This chain uses TRBV20-1 with TRBJ1-1; TRBD1 is a possible D gene (6 bases). Trimming pared 6 bases from V and 1 base from J, leaving 12 bases between. CDR3 length: 13 residues. The germline V gene has CDR1 DFQATT and CDR2 SNEGSKA (reference sequence). CDR3 sequence reads: CSAPQTGNTEAFF. The CDR3 coding sequence is TGCAGTGCACCCCAGACAGGGAACACTGAAGCTTTCTTT.

This clonotype appeared a few times. The rearrangement links TRBV7-2 to TRBJ1-1, with D unclear. V dropped 4 bases and J dropped 2 bases, with 11 bases sitting between them. CDR1 is SGHTA, CDR2 FQGNSA, per germline. The CDR3 has 14 residues. CDR3 nucleotides: TGTGCCAGCAGCTCAGACGCGCTTAACACTGAAGCTTTCTTT. Its protein product is CASSSDALNTEAFF. The complete variable domain, with remaining parts taken from reference TRBV7-2 and TRBJ1-1, reads GAGVSQSPSNKVTEKGKDVELRCDPISGHTALYWYRQSLGQGLEFLIYFQGNSAPDKSGLPSDRFSAERTGGSVSTLTIQRTQQEDSAVYLCASSSDALNTEAFFGQGTRLTVV.

This chain links TRBV7-9 with TRBJ1-5; D may be TRBD1 (5 bases). V dropped 1 base and J dropped 5 bases, with 21 bases sitting between them. Germline lookup yields CDR1 SEHNR and CDR2 FQNEAQ (reference sequence). CDR3 length: 18 amino acids. CDR3 DNA: TGTGCCAGCAGCTTAGGAGGGGCCGGACGGCTAGCCGATCAGCCCCAGCATTTT. Protein product: CASSLGGAGRLADQPQHF.

The rearrangement joins TRBV4-1 to TRBJ2-2; D is undetermined. The CDR3 has 14 residues. Germline V gene data show CDR1 as MGHRA and CDR2 as YSYEKL. Trimming stripped 7 bases from V and 1 base from J, with 10 bases between. In DNA form, the CDR3 reads TGCGCCAGCACCCCCCGAGGGAACACCGGGGAGCTGTTTTTT. It specifies CASTPRGNTGELFF.

This rearrangement joins TRBV12-3 or TRBV12-4 to TRBJ1-5; D is unclear. V lost 6 bases and J lost 2, with 14 bases in between. The length of the CDR3 is 15 residues. The DNA of the CDR3 is TGTGCCAGCAGCGACGGACGGTACGGCAATCAGCCCCAGCATTTT. Its protein is CASSDGRYGNQPQHF.

This clonotype has a handful of counts. The chain employs TRBV5-1 and TRBJ1-4; possible D gene TRBD1, 6 bases. The CDR3 has 15 amino acids. The V and J ends lost 0 bases and 8 bases respectively, with 14 bases between them. Germline V gene lookup returns CDR1 SGHRS and CDR2 YFSETQ. CDR3 nucleotides: TGCGCCAGCAGCTTGGCGGGGGCAAAGGGAGAAAAACTGTTTTTT. It specifies CASSLAGAKGEKLFF.

The chain links TRBV12-3 or TRBV12-4 to TRBJ2-3; D is perhaps TRBD2 (7 bases). The CDR3 extends over 14 amino acids. Trimming cost V 7 bases and J 3 bases, with 14 bases left between them. CDR3 in DNA: TGTGCCAGCACTGGGGGGGCGCGGACAGATACGCAGTATTTT. This translates into CASTGGARTDTQYF.

This clonotype showed up many times. The chain carries TRBV24-1 and TRBJ2-1; no reliable D call. Between the trimmed V and J ends, which lost 3 bases and 7 bases, there was a span of 15 bases. Germline V lookup: CDR1 KGHDR, CDR2 SFDVKD. This CDR3 has 15 amino acids. CDR3 sequence (DNA): TGTGCCACCAGTGATGGGAAGATCCAAGGTAATGAGCAGTTCTTC. Translated: CATSDGKIQGNEQFF.

This sequence joins TRBV7-2 and TRBJ2-3; unclear D gene. V lost 1 base and J lost 0, with 8 bases in between. Germline V gives CDR1 SGHTA, CDR2 FQGNSA. The CDR3 covers 15 residues. The CDR3 DNA is TGTGCCAGCAGCTTAGGCTACTCTAGCACAGATACGCAGTATTTT. It codes for CASSLGYSSTDTQYF.